The entry that follows covers one TCR beta chain sequence. Its antigen is still unknown. Amplification used 60 Vbeta primers and 13 Jbeta primers. Original handling: Later work found 65 million to 100 million unique TCR beta chains, with about 10 million shared. Generated by immunoSEQ multiplex PCR, the TCRdb table keeps only in-frame clones and is missing some. V and J calls and clone size are copied from that table; D and trimming were computed from the DNA. Counted here are more than 80,000 clones, about four fifths occurring once; the ten biggest clones make up more than 3%. Germline CDR1 MNHEY, CDR2 SVGAGI. This CDR3 has 15 amino acids. V gave up 6 bases and J gave up 4 bases; unmatched junction bases: 10. These data originate in a study of cytomegalovirus exposure and HLA in healthy donors. Overall study findings and caveats: According to an earlier analysis, most TCR beta V segments yielded productive rearrangements about 90% or about 30% of the time. In a later analysis, TCR beta V- and J-gene trimming was associated with a missense DCLRE1C variant.

The V gene is TRBV6-5, the J gene TRBJ2-3; TRBD2 aligns across 7 bases. Sequencing was performed on PBMCs. This TCR derives from a female donor in good health and CMV-seropositive. CDR3 residues: CASRVGGTGADTQYF. CDR3 coding DNA: TGTGCCAGCAGGGTGGGGGGGACGGGGGCAGATACGCAGTATTTT.